These T cell receptor beta chains were read from a single sample in a study of shared clonotypes between healthy human individuals. TCRdb keeps only in-frame clones here, not all; method: immunoSEQ multiplex PCR. There are some 1.5 million clones in the sample; 95% to 97% occur only once, and 1% to 1.5% lies in the top ten. Sequences were obtained from naive CD4+ T cells sorted from blood. All receptors come from a man aged 25-45 years in good health. Each CDR3 is given with its conserved first and last residue. D genes are given only for firm matches. Clone size is given for some rows only: seen once, a few or many times, or a class if the clone is expanded.

cdr3_aa cdr3_nt clone_size j_call v_call d_call
CASSERRLDEQFF TGTGCCAGCAGTGAGCGTAGGTTAGATGAGCAGTTCTTC NA TRBJ2-1 TRBV2 NA
CATQRTVNTEAFF TGTGCCACCCAGAGGACAGTGAACACTGAAGCTTTCTTT once TRBJ1-1 TRBV10-3 NA
CASSLDTSYEQYF TGCGCCAGCAGCTTGGACACATCCTACGAGCAGTACTTC once TRBJ2-7 TRBV5-1 NA
CASIQGLNEKLFF TGTGCCAGCATCCAGGGACTAAATGAAAAACTGTTTTTT NA TRBJ1-4 TRBV6-1 NA
CASSLQGPRRQPQHF TGTGCCAGCAGTTTACAGGGTCCGAGGCGTCAGCCCCAGCATTTT NA TRBJ1-5 TRBV28 NA
CASSYSRGGGEKLFF TGTGCCAGCAGTTACTCCCGAGGGGGTGGTGAAAAACTGTTTTTT NA TRBJ1-4 TRBV6-6 NA
CASHTKDGRNEQFF TGTGCCAGCCACACTAAGGACGGGCGGAATGAGCAGTTCTTC once TRBJ2-1 TRBV5-4 NA
CASSIDLAQGARYEQYF TGTGCCAGTAGTATAGATCTCGCCCAGGGGGCTCGGTACGAGCAGTACTTC NA TRBJ2-7 TRBV19 TRBD1
CASSSPPREKLFF TGTGCCAGCAGTTCTCCCCCGCGTGAAAAACTGTTTTTT NA TRBJ1-4 TRBV27 NA
CASSLVIPHADTQYF TGCGCCAGCAGCTTGGTCATCCCCCACGCAGATACGCAGTATTTT NA TRBJ2-3 TRBV5-1 NA
CASSLSALVSSYNEQFF TGTGCCAGCAGCTTATCAGCACTAGTCAGCTCCTACAATGAGCAGTTCTTC NA TRBJ2-1 TRBV7-6 NA
CASSTQPGNTIYF TGTGCCAGTAGCACCCAGCCTGGAAACACCATATATTTT few TRBJ1-3 TRBV19 NA
CASSPHTGRPNEQYF TGCGCCAGCAGCCCCCACACCGGGAGACCCAACGAGCAGTACTTC NA TRBJ2-7 TRBV4-1 NA
CAISDQGTDEKLFF TGTGCCATCAGTGACCAGGGGACGGATGAAAAACTGTTTTTT once TRBJ1-4 TRBV10-3 NA
CASRDNTGELFF TGTGCCAGCAGGGACAACACCGGGGAGCTGTTTTTT NA TRBJ2-2 TRBV7-8 NA
CASSSRGLSRVSYEQYF TGCGCCAGCAGCTCCCGTGGGCTCTCGAGGGTCTCCTACGAGCAGTACTTC NA TRBJ2-7 TRBV5-1 NA
CAWSVRETQYF TGTGCCTGGAGTGTTAGAGAGACCCAGTACTTC NA TRBJ2-5 TRBV30 NA
CASSKSGQPEAFF TGTGCCAGCAGTAAATCAGGACAACCAGAAGCTTTCTTT NA TRBJ1-1 TRBV6-5 NA
CASSLAGDYNEQFF TGTGCCAGCAGTCTAGCGGGAGACTACAATGAGCAGTTCTTC NA TRBJ2-1 TRBV9 TRBD2
CASTRGRNQPQHF TGTGCCAGCACCCGGGGGCGCAATCAGCCCCAGCATTTT NA TRBJ1-5 TRBV6-5 NA
CASSFLAVSYNEQFF TGTGCCAGCAGCTTTCTAGCGGTCTCCTACAATGAGCAGTTCTTC NA TRBJ2-1 TRBV5-5 TRBD2
CASSPIASGHNEQFF TGTGCCAGCTCACCAATAGCTAGCGGGCACAATGAGCAGTTCTTC NA TRBJ2-1 TRBV18 TRBD2
CASSEGQADYTF TGTGCCAGCAGCGAGGGCCAAGCCGACTACACCTTC NA TRBJ1-2 TRBV5-5 NA
CASSTTGQPYGYTF TGTGCCAGCAGTACGACGGGACAGCCTTATGGCTACACCTTC NA TRBJ1-2 TRBV9 TRBD1
CAISEGATSGDLSYEQYF TGTGCCATCAGTGAGGGCGCGACTAGCGGGGACCTCTCCTACGAGCAGTACTTC NA TRBJ2-7 TRBV10-3 TRBD2
CASSDRTGSETQYF TGTGCCAGCAGTGATCGGACAGGGTCAGAGACCCAGTACTTC once TRBJ2-5 TRBV2 TRBD1
CASSPSGQGSSGANVLTF TGTGCCAGCAGCCCCTCGGGACAGGGCAGCTCTGGGGCCAACGTCCTGACTTTC NA TRBJ2-6 TRBV9 TRBD1
CASSLGRENYGYTF TGTGCCAGCAGCTTGGGCAGGGAGAACTATGGCTACACCTTC NA TRBJ1-2 TRBV5-6 NA
CASSFTPGTHTGELFF TGCGCCAGCAGCTTCACCCCCGGTACTCACACCGGGGAGCTGTTTTTT NA TRBJ2-2 TRBV5-1 NA
CASSIGGSGTNEKLFF TGTGCCAGTAGTATAGGAGGGAGTGGAACTAATGAAAAACTGTTTTTT NA TRBJ1-4 TRBV19 NA
CASSRLAGRGDSGANVLTF TGTGCCAGCAGCCGGCTAGCGGGACGTGGGGACTCTGGGGCCAACGTCCTGACTTTC NA TRBJ2-6 TRBV7-9 TRBD2
CASSLAPGGADQPQHF TGCGCCAGCAGCTTGGCCCCGGGGGGCGCGGATCAGCCCCAGCATTTT NA TRBJ1-5 TRBV5-1 NA